These T cell receptor beta chains were read from a single sample in a study of cytomegalovirus exposure and HLA in healthy donors. Clones were sequenced by immunoSEQ multiplex PCR, and TCRdb holds only the in-frame ones, with some missing. Of 55,000 to 80,000 clones in the sample, 95% are singletons; the top ten hold approximately 6.8%. The material sequenced was PBMCs. Receptors originate from a woman between 18 and 29 years old in good health and CMV-seropositive. The CDR3 runs from the conserved cysteine through the conserved F or W. The order of the fields is V gene, CDR3 protein.

TRBV19,CASNSLSGNTIYF
TRBV28,CASSFKSTSDTYGYTF
TRBV28,CASSWALGYTF
TRBV27,CASSFHGDSQEQYF
TRBV28,CASSLLVGPYGGETQYF
TRBV18,CASSPAGEDTQYF
TRBV4-1,CASSHHRGRPVREIYGYTF
TRBV5-6,CASSLGASPYNEQFF
TRBV5-1,CASSLLDPGVAFF
TRBV4-2,CASSQETSGGSVNTDTQYF
TRBV19,CASSRAGTTNTEAFF
TRBV6-5,CASSYLPRANYGYTF
TRBV5-1,CASSLFDLGGGNTIYF
TRBV10-3,CAISELGSQPQHF
TRBV9,CASSPRDRGLEAFF
TRBV2,CASVRGWATNEKLFF
TRBV7-2,CASSLDGRNEQFF
TRBV9,CASSVGVSDRVETQYF
TRBV28,CASNGQARRTGELFF
TRBV9,CASSVATSGRASGELFF
TRBV7-2,CASSPFQGETEAFF
TRBV5-6,CASSWTVNTEAFF
TRBV28,CASSPDRENTEAFF
TRBV27,CASSRRPLTTIPTGELFF
TRBV28,CASSLFRKNTEAFF
TRBV27,CASSLTGPGEKLFF
TRBV28,CAGGRQGTANYGYTF
TRBV11-2,CASSLTPSSYNEQFF
TRBV4-1,CASSQEVGAGGHTQYF